The rows below give T cell receptor beta chains drawn from one sample of a study of cytomegalovirus exposure and HLA in healthy donors. Method: immunoSEQ multiplex PCR; TCRdb's copy keeps in-frame clones and lacks some. The profile shows about 200,000 clones, more than 75% of them singletons. Sequencing input: PBMCs. These receptors all come from a woman between 25 and 40 years old in good health and CMV-seropositive. CDR3s leave out the opening cysteine and the closing phenylalanine or tryptophan. A D gene is named only where the DNA matches it firmly.

CDR3aa: ASSIPKGRVGYEQY
d_gene: -
j_gene: TRBJ2-7
v_gene: TRBV19

CDR3aa: ASSKTGGHTGELF
d_gene: TRBD1
j_gene: TRBJ2-2
v_gene: TRBV6-6

CDR3aa: ASLSLGDRGRNEQF
d_gene: TRBD1
j_gene: TRBJ2-1
v_gene: TRBV27

CDR3aa: ASSLRGTDTQY
d_gene: TRBD1
j_gene: TRBJ2-3
v_gene: TRBV9

CDR3aa: ASSILGSNSEQF
d_gene: -
j_gene: TRBJ2-1
v_gene: TRBV19

CDR3aa: ASSPPGLAGGNEQF
d_gene: TRBD2
j_gene: TRBJ2-1
v_gene: TRBV18

CDR3aa: ASRSGTGYHEQY
d_gene: TRBD1
j_gene: TRBJ2-7
v_gene: TRBV2

CDR3aa: ASRAEFMNTEAF
d_gene: -
j_gene: TRBJ1-1
v_gene: TRBV2

CDR3aa: ASSASGFFTYEQY
d_gene: -
j_gene: TRBJ2-7
v_gene: TRBV7-9

CDR3aa: ASSQEPGQTYEQY
d_gene: -
j_gene: TRBJ2-7
v_gene: TRBV4-1

CDR3aa: ASSQVAGVYNEQF
d_gene: TRBD2
j_gene: TRBJ2-1
v_gene: TRBV14

CDR3aa: ASSLLANEQY
d_gene: -
j_gene: TRBJ2-7
v_gene: TRBV28

CDR3aa: ASSLTGATNEKLF
d_gene: -
j_gene: TRBJ1-4
v_gene: TRBV7-9

CDR3aa: ASSQDQRGPFYEQY
d_gene: -
j_gene: TRBJ2-7
v_gene: TRBV4-3

CDR3aa: ASSAPAGGRNNEQF
d_gene: TRBD2
j_gene: TRBJ2-1
v_gene: TRBV4-2

CDR3aa: ASSIRDRGQPQH
d_gene: TRBD1
j_gene: TRBJ1-5
v_gene: TRBV19

CDR3aa: ASSPSGDSDTQY
d_gene: -
j_gene: TRBJ2-3
v_gene: TRBV7-3

CDR3aa: ASSPLPGGAYNEQF
d_gene: TRBD2
j_gene: TRBJ2-1
v_gene: TRBV9

CDR3aa: ASSLEPAGVSTDTQY
d_gene: -
j_gene: TRBJ2-3
v_gene: TRBV7-9

CDR3aa: ASSLTGAGELF
d_gene: -
j_gene: TRBJ2-2
v_gene: TRBV7-3

CDR3aa: ASSAGRLTNIQY
d_gene: -
j_gene: TRBJ2-4
v_gene: TRBV9

CDR3aa: ASSLPGLFSYGYT
d_gene: -
j_gene: TRBJ1-2
v_gene: TRBV28

CDR3aa: ASSEYSGNTIY
d_gene: -
j_gene: TRBJ1-3
v_gene: TRBV6-1

CDR3aa: AWMGKGTGVTDTQY
d_gene: TRBD1
j_gene: TRBJ2-3
v_gene: TRBV30

CDR3aa: ASSHTPGQGYEQY
d_gene: TRBD1
j_gene: TRBJ2-7
v_gene: TRBV6-6

CDR3aa: ASSPWTSGANEQF
d_gene: TRBD2
j_gene: TRBJ2-1
v_gene: TRBV4-2

CDR3aa: ASWAGDVYEQY
d_gene: TRBD2
j_gene: TRBJ2-7
v_gene: TRBV28

CDR3aa: ASSPQTVTHSEQF
d_gene: -
j_gene: TRBJ2-1
v_gene: TRBV2

CDR3aa: ASSFLTGTSGYEQY
d_gene: TRBD2
j_gene: TRBJ2-7
v_gene: TRBV7-2

CDR3aa: ASSQVGTGERGYT
d_gene: TRBD1
j_gene: TRBJ1-2
v_gene: TRBV4-1

CDR3aa: AWSSGLLIWY
d_gene: -
j_gene: TRBJ2-7
v_gene: TRBV30

CDR3aa: ATSRDYRGGGTGELF
d_gene: -
j_gene: TRBJ2-2
v_gene: TRBV15

CDR3aa: ASRIGGGGSGELF
d_gene: TRBD1
j_gene: TRBJ2-2
v_gene: TRBV6-5

CDR3aa: ASRGQAGWSTQY
d_gene: TRBD1
j_gene: TRBJ2-3
v_gene: TRBV25-1

CDR3aa: ASSLTGATGTEAF
d_gene: TRBD1
j_gene: TRBJ1-1
v_gene: TRBV11-2

CDR3aa: ASSLSGTDTQY
d_gene: -
j_gene: TRBJ2-3
v_gene: TRBV28

CDR3aa: ASSHDRQETQY
d_gene: -
j_gene: TRBJ2-5
v_gene: TRBV25-1

CDR3aa: ASSDLAGASTDTQY
d_gene: TRBD2
j_gene: TRBJ2-3
v_gene: TRBV6-4

CDR3aa: ASRGPGQGYNQPQH
d_gene: TRBD1
j_gene: TRBJ1-5
v_gene: TRBV28

CDR3aa: ASSLVRRGGRNEQF
d_gene: TRBD2
j_gene: TRBJ2-1
v_gene: TRBV5-1

CDR3aa: ASSLIPAGSETQY
d_gene: -
j_gene: TRBJ2-5
v_gene: TRBV11-1

CDR3aa: ASSLVPSAGRNEQY
d_gene: -
j_gene: TRBJ2-7
v_gene: TRBV7-6

CDR3aa: ASSDRDRSSPLH
d_gene: TRBD1
j_gene: TRBJ1-6
v_gene: TRBV9